This TCR beta chain was observed in a study of T cell clonotyping in hematopoietic cell transplantation. Study-wide results and limits: Without cell sorting, CD4 versus CD8 contributions remain unresolved. After transplant, recipient diversity fell while pathologically expanded clonotypes grew through day 180. Graft donor and pretransplant recipient Inverse Simpson Index values predicted broader posttransplant TCR diversity.

In its sample, this clone was seen a few times. Its antigen remains unknown. With 11 bases clipped from V and 0 bases from J, the junction kept 7 bases outside the gene matches. CDR1 is SGHTA and CDR2 is FQGNSA in the germline V gene. The CDR3 totals 14 residues. TCRdb's copy holds only in-frame clones and misses some; the assay was immunoSEQ multiplex PCR. The profile shows approximately 10,000 clones, approximately 55% of them singletons. Samples: about 28 days before transplant, then days 30, 100 and 180 after. This specimen was peripheral blood mononuclear cells, taken 100 days after allogeneic stem cell transplant. This clonotype originated in a female patient in her 50s who had an allogeneic stem cell transplant from an unrelated donor, so the T cells may come from the graft donor. Some clones in this sample may be carry-over from other donors' samples. This sequence joins TRBV7-2 and TRBJ1-3, with 7 bases fitting TRBD1. The CDR3 sequence: CAYRAGGSGNTIYF. As DNA, the CDR3 is TGTGCCTATAGGGCAGGGGGCTCTGGAAACACCATATATTTT.